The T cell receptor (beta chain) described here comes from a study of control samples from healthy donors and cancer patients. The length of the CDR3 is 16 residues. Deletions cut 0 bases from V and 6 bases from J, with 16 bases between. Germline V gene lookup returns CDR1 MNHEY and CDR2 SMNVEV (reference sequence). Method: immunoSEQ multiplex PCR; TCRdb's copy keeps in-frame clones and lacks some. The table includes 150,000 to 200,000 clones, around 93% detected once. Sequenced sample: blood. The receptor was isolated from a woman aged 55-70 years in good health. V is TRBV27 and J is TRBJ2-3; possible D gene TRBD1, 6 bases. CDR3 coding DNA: TGTGCCAGCAGTTTATCATCCGGGACATACATTGATACGCAGTATTTT. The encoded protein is CASSLSSGTYIDTQYF.